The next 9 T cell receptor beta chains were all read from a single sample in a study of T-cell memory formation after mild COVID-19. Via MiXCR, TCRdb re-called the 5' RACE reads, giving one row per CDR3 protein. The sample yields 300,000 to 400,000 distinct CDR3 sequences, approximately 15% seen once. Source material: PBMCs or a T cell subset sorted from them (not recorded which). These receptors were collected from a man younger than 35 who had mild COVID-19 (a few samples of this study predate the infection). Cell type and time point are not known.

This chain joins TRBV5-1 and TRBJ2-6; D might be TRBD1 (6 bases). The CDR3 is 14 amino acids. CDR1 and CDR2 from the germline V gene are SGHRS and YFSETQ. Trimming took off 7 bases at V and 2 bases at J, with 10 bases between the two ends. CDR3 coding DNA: TGCGCCAGCCTACAGGGCGCTGGGGCCAACGTCCTGACTTTC. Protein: CASLQGAGANVLTF.

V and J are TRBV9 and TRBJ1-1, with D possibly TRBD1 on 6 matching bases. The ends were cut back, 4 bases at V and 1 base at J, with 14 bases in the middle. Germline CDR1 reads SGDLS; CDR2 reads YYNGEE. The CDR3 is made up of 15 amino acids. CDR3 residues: CASSLDPGQNTEAFF. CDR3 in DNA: TGTGCCAGCAGCCTCGATCCGGGACAGAACACTGAAGCTTTCTTT.

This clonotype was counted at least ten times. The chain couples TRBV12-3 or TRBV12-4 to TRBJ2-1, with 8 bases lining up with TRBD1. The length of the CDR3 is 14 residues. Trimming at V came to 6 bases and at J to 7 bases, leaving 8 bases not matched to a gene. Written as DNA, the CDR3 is TGTGCCAGCAGGACAGACAGGGGATGGAATGAGCAGTTCTTC. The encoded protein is CASRTDRGWNEQFF.

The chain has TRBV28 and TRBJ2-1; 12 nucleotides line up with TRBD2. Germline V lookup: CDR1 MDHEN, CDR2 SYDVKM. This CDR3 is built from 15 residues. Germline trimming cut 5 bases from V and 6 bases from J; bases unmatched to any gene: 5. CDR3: CASSRLAGEGNEQFF. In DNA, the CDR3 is TGTGCCAGCAGTCGACTAGCGGGGGAGGGCAATGAGCAGTTCTTC.

The CDR3 protein is CASSYSRGQTPSTDTQYF. DNA for the CDR3: TGTGCCAGCAGTTATAGCCGGGGCCAAACCCCTAGCACAGATACGCAGTATTTT. V gene TRBV6-2 or TRBV6-3 combines with J gene TRBJ2-3, with D perhaps TRBD1 or TRBD2 (5 bases each). Trimming pared 3 bases from V and 0 bases from J, leaving 19 bases between. This CDR3 comprises 18 residues. Looked up from germline, CDR1 is MNHEY and CDR2 is SVGEGT.

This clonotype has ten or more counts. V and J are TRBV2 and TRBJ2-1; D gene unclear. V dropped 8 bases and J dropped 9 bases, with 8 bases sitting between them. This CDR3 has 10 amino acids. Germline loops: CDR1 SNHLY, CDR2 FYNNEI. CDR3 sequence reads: CASGPGEQFF. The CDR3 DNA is TGTGCCAGCGGTCCCGGTGAGCAGTTCTTC.

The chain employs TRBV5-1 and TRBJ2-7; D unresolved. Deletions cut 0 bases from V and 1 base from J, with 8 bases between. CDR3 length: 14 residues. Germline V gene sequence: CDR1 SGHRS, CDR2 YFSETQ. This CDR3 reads CASSLGTDSYEQYV. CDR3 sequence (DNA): TGCGCCAGCAGCTTGGGGACCGATTCCTACGAGCAGTACGTC.

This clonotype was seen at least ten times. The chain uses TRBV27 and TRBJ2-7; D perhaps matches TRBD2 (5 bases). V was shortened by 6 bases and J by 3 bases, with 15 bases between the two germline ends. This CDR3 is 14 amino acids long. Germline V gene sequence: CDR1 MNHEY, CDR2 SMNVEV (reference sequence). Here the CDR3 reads CASRTAGPNYEQYF. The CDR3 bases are TGTGCCAGCAGGACCGCGGGCCCAAACTACGAGCAGTACTTC.

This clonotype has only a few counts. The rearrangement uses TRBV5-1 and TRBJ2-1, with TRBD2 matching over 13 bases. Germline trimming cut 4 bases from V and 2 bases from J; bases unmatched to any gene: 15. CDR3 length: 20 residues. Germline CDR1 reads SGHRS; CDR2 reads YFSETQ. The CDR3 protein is CASSKFLTSGGALAYNEQFF. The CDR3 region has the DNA TGCGCCAGCAGCAAATTTCTTACTAGCGGGGGGGCCCTAGCCTACAATGAGCAGTTCTTC.